One TCR beta chain is described in this entry. Trimming shortened V by 2 bases and J by 3 bases, and 8 bases separated the two germline ends. This CDR3 is 13 amino acids long. In germline, CDR1 is ENHRY, CDR2 SYGVKD. The method was immunoSEQ multiplex PCR; TCRdb's version includes in-frame clones alone and lacks a portion of them. The sample carries over 40,000 clones, about 88% recorded once. This entry comes from a study of blood T cell repertoires in COVID-19. Study at large: Samples taken during acute and convalescent COVID-19 were collected in the United States, Italy and Spain. T cells, B-cell-depleted T cells, or PBMCs supplied cDNA or gDNA.

The rearrangement links TRBV10-3 to TRBJ2-7, with D uncertain. Sequencing was done on a sample of peripheral blood. The TCR originated in a human donor in a cohort sampled during active COVID-19. The CDR3 DNA reads TGTGCCATCAGTGAGGGCTTGATCTACGAGCAGTACTTC. Protein: CAISEGLIYEQYF.